A selection of T cell receptor beta chains follows, all from one sample in a study of regulatory T cells in long-lasting Graves disease. TCRdb fed the multiplex PCR reads into MiXCR, producing one record per CDR3 protein. Of a few hundred thousand distinct CDR3 sequences listed, 12% are singletons. The same specimen was also included in a second study, on T cells in Graves' hyperthyroidism and ophthalmopathy.

Source: peripheral blood mononuclear cells (PBMCs), taken at new diagnosis, from a patient treated with antithyroid drugs. All receptors come from a young woman with Graves disease. Each CDR3 is given with its conserved first and last residue. The order of the fields is J gene, D gene, V gene, clone size, CDR3 protein, CDR3 DNA. D genes are given only for firm matches. Some rows mark clone size as missing; the rest say once, few, many or name a class of expanded clone.

j_call: TRBJ1-1
d_call: .
v_call: TRBV20-1
clone_size: many
cdr3_aa: CSAPRQGSTEAFF
cdr3_nt: TGCAGTGCTCCCCGGCAGGGGAGTACTGAAGCTTTCTTT

j_call: TRBJ1-2
d_call: TRBD1
v_call: TRBV12-3/TRBV12-4
clone_size: few
cdr3_aa: CASRGQGSYGYTF
cdr3_nt: TGTGCCAGCAGAGGACAGGGTTCCTATGGCTACACCTTC

j_call: TRBJ2-3
d_call: .
v_call: TRBV9
clone_size: many
cdr3_aa: CASSVEQLGEYTDTQYF
cdr3_nt: TGTGCCAGCAGCGTAGAGCAGTTGGGGGAATACACAGATACGCAGTATTTT

j_call: TRBJ1-3
d_call: TRBD1
v_call: TRBV7-2
clone_size: .
cdr3_aa: CASSLTGGSSSGNTIYF
cdr3_nt: TGTGCCAGCAGCTTGACAGGGGGTTCTAGCTCTGGAAACACCATATATTTT

j_call: TRBJ1-2
d_call: .
v_call: TRBV11-2
clone_size: many
cdr3_aa: CASSYAEGTLYGYTF
cdr3_nt: TGTGCCAGCAGCTATGCGGAGGGGACCCTCTATGGCTACACCTTC

j_call: TRBJ1-1
d_call: .
v_call: TRBV18
clone_size: many
cdr3_aa: CASHTGNTEAFF
cdr3_nt: TGTGCCAGTCATACAGGTAACACTGAAGCTTTCTTT

j_call: TRBJ2-3
d_call: .
v_call: TRBV7-9
clone_size: many
cdr3_aa: CASSATALDAYF
cdr3_nt: TGTGCCAGCAGCGCCACCGCCCTGGACGCCTATTTT

j_call: TRBJ1-5
d_call: .
v_call: TRBV20-1
clone_size: many
cdr3_aa: CSATADTGGWPQHF
cdr3_nt: TGCAGTGCTACCGCGGACACCGGAGGTTGGCCCCAGCATTTT

j_call: TRBJ2-7
d_call: TRBD1
v_call: TRBV6-1
clone_size: many
cdr3_aa: CASIRPGQVYEQYF
cdr3_nt: TGTGCCAGCATCCGACCGGGACAGGTGTACGAGCAGTACTTC

j_call: TRBJ1-1
d_call: TRBD1
v_call: TRBV14
clone_size: many
cdr3_aa: CASSPRDRALMNTEAFF
cdr3_nt: TGTGCCAGCAGCCCGCGGGACAGGGCCCTCATGAACACTGAAGCTTTCTTT

j_call: TRBJ2-1
d_call: TRBD2
v_call: TRBV6-1
clone_size: .
cdr3_aa: CASRGGGRARNEQFF
cdr3_nt: TGTGCCAGCAGGGGAGGCGGGAGGGCAAGGAATGAGCAGTTCTTC

j_call: TRBJ1-1
d_call: .
v_call: TRBV4-1
clone_size: many
cdr3_aa: CASSGASGDGTEAFF
cdr3_nt: TGCGCCAGCAGTGGAGCTTCGGGGGATGGAACTGAAGCTTTCTTT

j_call: TRBJ2-3
d_call: .
v_call: TRBV6-1
clone_size: many
cdr3_aa: CASSEVAGASTDTQYF
cdr3_nt: TGTGCCAGCAGTGAGGTGGCGGGGGCGAGCACAGATACGCAGTATTTT

j_call: TRBJ2-1
d_call: TRBD2
v_call: TRBV13
clone_size: many
cdr3_aa: CASRHLAGGYNEQFF
cdr3_nt: TGTGCCAGCAGACACCTAGCGGGGGGCTACAATGAGCAGTTCTTC

j_call: TRBJ1-6
d_call: .
v_call: TRBV6-2/TRBV6-3
clone_size: .
cdr3_aa: CASSIWWTEGNSPLRF
cdr3_nt: TGTGCCAGCAGTATCTGGTGGACAGAGGGAAATTCACCCCTCCGCTTT

j_call: TRBJ2-6
d_call: .
v_call: TRBV12-5
clone_size: many
cdr3_aa: CASGLVLWGSAGANVLTF
cdr3_nt: TGTGCTAGTGGTTTGGTACTTTGGGGGTCTGCTGGGGCCAACGTCCTGACTTTC

j_call: TRBJ2-3
d_call: .
v_call: TRBV7-3
clone_size: many
cdr3_aa: CASGHTDTQYF
cdr3_nt: TGTGCCAGCGGACACACAGATACGCAGTATTTT

j_call: TRBJ1-2
d_call: TRBD1
v_call: TRBV20-1
clone_size: few
cdr3_aa: CSAGGQGKTNYGYTF
cdr3_nt: TGCAGTGCTGGGGGACAGGGAAAAACTAACTATGGCTACACCTTC

j_call: TRBJ1-1
d_call: .
v_call: TRBV29-1
clone_size: many
cdr3_aa: CSVGRFTEAFF
cdr3_nt: TGCAGCGTTGGAAGGTTTACTGAAGCTTTCTTT

j_call: TRBJ2-1
d_call: TRBD2
v_call: TRBV7-2
clone_size: many
cdr3_aa: CASSSDSGGVNNEQFF
cdr3_nt: TGTGCCAGCAGCTCAGATAGCGGGGGGGTAAACAATGAGCAGTTCTTC

j_call: TRBJ1-2
d_call: TRBD1
v_call: TRBV19
clone_size: many
cdr3_aa: CATRTGGYYGYTF
cdr3_nt: TGTGCCACCCGGACAGGGGGCTACTATGGCTACACCTTC

j_call: TRBJ2-7
d_call: TRBD2
v_call: TRBV3-1
clone_size: many
cdr3_aa: CASTIGTSGRTYF
cdr3_nt: TGTGCCAGCACCATAGGGACTAGCGGGAGAACGTACTTC